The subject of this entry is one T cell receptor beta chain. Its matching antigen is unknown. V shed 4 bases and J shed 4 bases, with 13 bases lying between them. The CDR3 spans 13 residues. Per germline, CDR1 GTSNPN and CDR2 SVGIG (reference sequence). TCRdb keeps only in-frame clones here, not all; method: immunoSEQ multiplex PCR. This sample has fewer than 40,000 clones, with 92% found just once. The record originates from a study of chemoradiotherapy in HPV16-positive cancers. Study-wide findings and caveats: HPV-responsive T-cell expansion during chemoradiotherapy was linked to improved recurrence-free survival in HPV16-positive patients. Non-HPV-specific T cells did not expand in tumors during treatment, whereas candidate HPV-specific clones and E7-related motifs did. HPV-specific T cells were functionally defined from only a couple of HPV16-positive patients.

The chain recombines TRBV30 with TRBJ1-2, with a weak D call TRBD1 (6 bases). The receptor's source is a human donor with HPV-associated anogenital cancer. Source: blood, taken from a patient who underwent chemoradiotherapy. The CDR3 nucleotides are TGTGCCTGGAATCGGGGGGCGATCTATGGCTACACCTTC. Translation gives CAWNRGAIYGYTF.